This T cell receptor beta chain derives from a study of T cell changes during pregnancy in multiple sclerosis. The data were produced by immunoSEQ multiplex PCR, yet TCRdb's version contains in-frame clones alone and is incomplete. The sample consists of approximately 88,000 clones, roughly 92% of them appearing once. The CDR3 sequence is 14 residues long. Germline CDR1 and CDR2: SGHRS and YFSETQ. Trimming cost V 0 bases and J 6 bases; bases outside gene matches: 5. The receptor was derived from a female donor with multiple sclerosis, enrolled in a pregnancy study. The sequencing used peripheral blood, collected in the first trimester of pregnancy. This rearrangement joins TRBV5-1 to TRBJ1-2, with 7 bases fitting TRBD1. CDR3 sequence: CASSLDGTVDGYTF. The CDR3 DNA sequence: TGCGCCAGCAGCTTGGACGGGACAGTCGATGGCTACACCTTC.